A single sample is the source of the 21 T cell receptor beta chains below, sequenced in a study of PD-L1 blockade in urothelial cancer (dated by TCRdb to about 2017). Receptor amplification or capture employed the immunoSEQ multiplex PCR assay. In its TCRdb copy, this immuneACCESS table keeps in-frame sequences only and misses some clones. Where compared with another copy, unresolved V genes explain less than half of these, and the others have no known cause. A total of tens of thousands of clones appear in this sample, 84% of them only once. The top ten clones comprise 8% to 10% of the sample. This specimen's time point label, per the study, means: pretreatment peripheral blood. The starting material was PBMCs, obtained around atezolizumab (anti-PD-L1) treatment. All receptors come from a woman aged 70 to 79 with urothelial cancer.

The CDR3 loop reads CASSPVSGNTEQFF. In DNA, the CDR3 is TGTGCCAGCAGCCCTGTGTCGGGGAACACGGAGCAGTTCTTC. V and J are TRBV11-2 and TRBJ2-1; TRBD2 might be the D (5 bases). This CDR3 spans 14 amino acids. The V gene lost 5 bases and the J gene lost 10 bases, with 18 bases spanning the gap. Germline CDR1 SGHAT, CDR2 FQNNGV.

This clone was observed a single time. The chain uses TRBV6-5 and TRBJ1-4; D ambiguous. Germline lookup yields CDR1 MNHEY and CDR2 SVGAGI. The ends were cut back, 0 bases at V and 8 bases at J, with 7 bases in the middle. The CDR3 runs 13 residues. CDR3 coding DNA: TGTGCCAGCAGTTACTCACGGTCCGAAAAACTGTTTTTT. Protein product: CASSYSRSEKLFF.

The V call is TRBV14, the J call TRBJ1-4, with D unclear. This CDR3 is built from 15 residues. Trimming removed 2 bases from V and 4 bases from J, with 11 bases in between. CDR1 SGHDN and CDR2 FVKESK come from the germline V gene. The DNA of the CDR3 is TGTGCCAGCAGCCAACCGACGGGAAGTAATGAAAAACTGTTTTTT. Its protein product is CASSQPTGSNEKLFF.

V usage is TRBV27 and J usage is TRBJ2-5; no definite D call. CDR1 MNHEY and CDR2 SMNVEV come from the germline V gene (reference sequence). There are 13 residues in the CDR3. Trimming left V 6 bases short and J 5 bases short, with 13 bases between. The CDR3 DNA sequence: TGTGCCAGCAGCCAGAGAGCGTCGGAGACCCAGTACTTC. This sequence encodes CASSQRASETQYF.

The chain uses TRBV30 and TRBJ1-2; TRBD1 matches at 9 bases. After removal of 3 bases from V and 3 bases from J, the junction contained 5 bases not matched to a gene. The CDR3 has 14 amino acids. The germline gives CDR1 GTSNPN, CDR2 SVGIG (reference sequence). The CDR3 DNA follows: TGTGCCTGGAGAGCGACAGGGGGTTACTATGGCTACACCTTC. This codes for CAWRATGGYYGYTF. Complete variable domain (other parts from reference TRBV30 and TRBJ1-2): SQTIHQWPATLVQPVGSPLSLECTVEGTSNPNLYWYRQAAGRGLQLLFYSVGIGQISSEVPQNLSASRPQDRQFILSSKKLLLSDSGFYLCAWRATGGYYGYTFGSGTRLTVV.

The chain recombines TRBV10-3 with TRBJ2-1, with 8 bases lining up with TRBD2. CDR3 size: 15 residues. Germline assignment: CDR1 ENHRY and CDR2 SYGVKD. The trim removed 3 bases at V and 2 bases at J, leaving 3 bases unmatched. CDR3 protein: CAISDPAGAYNEQFF. The CDR3, as DNA: TGTGCCATCAGTGACCCAGCGGGAGCCTACAATGAGCAGTTCTTC.

The CDR3 here is CASSLSRGSTDTQYF. The CDR3 DNA sequence: TGTGCCAGCAGCTTGTCAAGGGGTAGCACAGATACGCAGTATTTT. This chain uses TRBV5-6 with TRBJ2-3; a weak D match, TRBD1 (5 bases). Looked up from germline, CDR1 is SGHDT and CDR2 is YYEEEE. This CDR3 has 15 residues. V lost 1 base, J lost 0 bases, and 9 bases lay in between.

This rearrangement joins TRBV19 to TRBJ2-7; 8 nucleotides line up with TRBD1. The germline V gene has CDR1 LNHDA and CDR2 SQIVND (reference sequence). The junction had 8 bases not matched to a gene; V was cut back by 3 bases and J by 1 base. This CDR3 region has 16 residues. The CDR3 DNA is TGTGCCAGTAGTATTCGTCCCCGACAGGGGTCCTACGAGCAGTACTTC. The encoded protein is CASSIRPRQGSYEQYF.

The chain joins TRBV5-4 to TRBJ2-1; 13 bases fit TRBD2. The V gene end was trimmed by 4 bases and the J gene end by 8 bases; junction bases not matched to a gene: 9. The CDR3 sequence is 16 residues long. The germline CDR1 and CDR2 sequences are SGHNT and YYREEE (reference sequence). The CDR3 nucleotides read TGTGCCAGCAGCGCCGGGACTAGCGGGGATTGGTATGAGCAGTTCTTC. Translation gives CASSAGTSGDWYEQFF.

The chain has TRBV7-9 and TRBJ2-1; possibly TRBD1 for D (5 bases). The CDR3 runs to 17 residues. Germline loops: CDR1 SEHNR, CDR2 FQNEAQ (reference sequence). Trimming left V 2 bases short and J 0 bases short, with 14 bases between. CDR3 region: CASSLPTVLSSYNEQFF. CDR3 bases: TGTGCCAGCAGCTTACCGACAGTGTTAAGCTCCTACAATGAGCAGTTCTTC.

The V gene is TRBV18, the J gene TRBJ1-2; D possibly corresponds to TRBD1 (6 bases). This CDR3 region has 14 residues. CDR1 is KGHSH, CDR2 LQKENI, per germline. V was pared by 2 bases and J by 6 bases, with 13 bases between. CDR3 in amino acids: CASSPGRGTNGYTF. The DNA for the CDR3 is TGTGCCAGCTCACCAGGCAGGGGCACTAATGGCTACACCTTC. Complete variable domain (other parts from reference TRBV18 and TRBJ1-2): NAGVMQNPRHLVRRRGQEARLRCSPMKGHSHVYWYRQLPEEGLKFMVYLQKENIIDESGMPKERFSAEFPKEGPSILRIQQVVRGDSAAYFCASSPGRGTNGYTFGSGTRLTVV.

The CDR3 loop is CASSDGGGLLEAFF. The CDR3 nucleotides are TGTGCCAGCAGCGATGGTGGGGGCCTTCTTGAAGCTTTCTTT. V is TRBV2 and J is TRBJ1-1, with a possible D match to TRBD1 (6 bases). V was trimmed by 6 bases and J by 7 bases, leaving 18 bases between them. Germline loops: CDR1 SNHLY, CDR2 FYNNEI. There are 14 residues in the CDR3.

CDR3 amino acids: CASSQARRLPSTDTQYF. DNA for the CDR3: TGCGCCAGCAGCCAAGCCAGGCGCCTACCATCGACAGATACGCAGTATTTT. V gene TRBV4-3 combines with J gene TRBJ2-3, with D hard to call. Germline lookup yields CDR1 LGHNA and CDR2 YSLEER. The CDR3 has 17 residues. V shed 1 base and J shed 3 bases, with 17 bases lying between them.

This sequence joins TRBV7-6 and TRBJ2-1; 12 bases agree with TRBD1. Germline loops: CDR1 SGHVS, CDR2 FNYEAQ. The V and J ends lost 4 bases and 4 bases, in that order; junction bases with no gene match: 2. This CDR3 is built from 15 residues. For the CDR3, the DNA is TGTGCCAGCAGCTCGGGACAGGGGGCTTACAATGAGCAGTTCTTC. This codes for CASSSGQGAYNEQFF.

This chain connects TRBV9 to TRBJ1-1; a possible D gene is TRBD1 (5 bases). The CDR3 has 13 amino acids. V was cut by 0 bases and J by 2 bases, with 5 bases left in between. CDR1 and CDR2 from the germline V gene are SGDLS and YYNGEE. The CDR3 region has the DNA TGTGCCAGCAGCGTAGGGACAAACACTGAAGCTTTCTTT. Amino acids: CASSVGTNTEAFF.

The CDR3 DNA reads as TGTGCCAGCAGCTTCTACCGGGTCCCGAACACTGAAGCTTTCTTT. Translated: CASSFYRVPNTEAFF. V gene TRBV5-6 combines with J gene TRBJ1-1, with D unresolved. CDR3 size: 15 residues. Trimming removed 2 bases at V and 1 base at J, with 12 bases between. Looked up from germline, CDR1 is SGHDT and CDR2 is YYEEEE.

This clone was found once. This sequence joins TRBV7-9 and TRBJ1-2; TRBD1 might be the D (6 bases). The germline CDR1 and CDR2 sequences are SEHNR and FQNEAQ (reference sequence). V was pared by 5 bases and J by 9 bases, with 19 bases between. There are 14 residues in the CDR3. CDR3 sequence: CASSIKRSGECYTF. DNA of the CDR3: TGTGCCAGCAGCATCAAGCGGTCAGGGGAGTGCTACACCTTC.

The chain combines TRBV5-6 with TRBJ2-2; maybe TRBD1 (6 bases). The CDR3 length is 16 residues. Germline V gene data show CDR1 as SGHDT and CDR2 as YYEEEE. Trimming pared 2 bases from V and 1 base from J, leaving 12 bases between. CDR3 protein: CASSFLLQGNTGELFF. The CDR3 nucleotides are TGTGCCAGCAGCTTTTTACTACAGGGGAACACCGGGGAGCTGTTTTTT.

V usage is TRBV19 and J usage is TRBJ2-5; D perhaps matches TRBD1 (6 bases). Germline CDR1 is LNHDA and CDR2 is SQIVND (reference sequence). V was trimmed by 3 bases and J by 1 base, leaving 12 bases between them. The CDR3 loop spans 15 amino acids. CDR3 coding DNA: TGTGCCAGTAGTATTCTACAGGGTCCCCAAGAGACCCAGTACTTC. Translation gives CASSILQGPQETQYF. The full variable domain, its missing parts supplied by reference TRBV19 and TRBJ2-5, is DGGITQSPKYLFRKEGQNVTLSCEQNLNHDAMYWYRQDPGQGLRLIYYSQIVNDFQKGDIAEGYSVSREKKESFPLTVTSAQKNPTAFYLCASSILQGPQETQYFGPGTRLLVL.

CDR3 region: CASSFQEEGYGYTF. DNA of the CDR3: TGTGCCAGCAGTTTCCAGGAAGAGGGCTATGGCTACACCTTC. The chain employs TRBV27 and TRBJ1-2; D remains ambiguous. V lost 3 bases and J 4 bases, leaving 12 bases between the germline ends. The CDR3 length is 14 residues. Germline assignment: CDR1 MNHEY and CDR2 SMNVEV (reference sequence).

The V call is TRBV27, the J call TRBJ2-1, with D tentatively TRBD1 (9 bases). Germline values: CDR1 MNHEY, CDR2 SMNVEV (reference sequence). CDR3 length equals 18 residues. V lost 1 base and J 6 bases, leaving 22 bases between the germline ends. CDR3 DNA sequence: TGTGCCAGCAGTTTATTGAGCGGGGGACAGGGAATGGGCAATGAGCAGTTCTTC. Residues: CASSLLSGGQGMGNEQFF.